The 16 T cell receptor beta chains below all came from one sample that was sequenced in a study of blood T cell repertoires in COVID-19. TCRdb keeps only in-frame clones here, not all; method: immunoSEQ multiplex PCR. This table has about 130,000 clones, roughly 80% appearing once. Sequences were obtained from PBMCs or T cells enriched from blood (not recorded which). The receptors shown here come from a young man who had recovered from COVID-19.

For the CDR3, the DNA is TGCAGCGTTGAAGAGGGGACAGGGGGTGAGGGCGAGCAGTACTTC. Its protein product is CSVEEGTGGEGEQYF. This rearrangement joins TRBV29-1 to TRBJ2-7; 11 bases agree with TRBD1. With 0 bases clipped from V and 6 bases from J, the junction kept 7 bases outside the gene matches. Germline CDR1 is SQVTM and CDR2 is ANQGSEA. This CDR3 comprises 15 residues.

The chain carries TRBV6-5 and TRBJ1-1, with no clear D. Trimming shortened V by 6 bases and J by 7 bases, and 18 bases separated the two germline ends. Looked up from germline, CDR1 is MNHEY and CDR2 is SVGAGI. The CDR3 spans 14 residues. The DNA for the CDR3 is TGTGCCAGCAGCCAAACCGCGGCACGGAATGAAGCTTTCTTT. Its protein product is CASSQTAARNEAFF.

The rearrangement links TRBV5-1 to TRBJ1-2, with 7 bases identical to TRBD1. The CDR3 totals 17 residues. Germline V lookup: CDR1 SGHRS, CDR2 YFSETQ. Trimming took 0 bases from V and 5 from J; bases not matched to a gene: 13. Here the CDR3 reads CASSLGPGTVGDYGYTF. CDR3 coding DNA: TGCGCCAGCAGCTTGGGGCCGGGGACAGTGGGAGATTATGGCTACACCTTC.

The chain couples TRBV7-6 to TRBJ2-5; the match to TRBD2 covers 7 bases. V was clipped by 1 base and J by 1 base; unmatched bases: 3. This CDR3 contains 15 residues. The V gene's germline CDR1 is SGHVS and CDR2 FNYEAQ. CDR3 protein: CASSLGGGFQETQYF. The CDR3, as DNA: TGTGCCAGCAGCTTAGGGGGGGGGTTCCAAGAGACCCAGTACTTC.

This chain joins TRBV18 and TRBJ1-1; D is possibly TRBD1 (6 bases). This CDR3 spans 15 amino acids. CDR1 and CDR2 from the germline V gene are KGHSH and LQKENI. The V end was cut by 4 bases, the J end by 2 bases, with 14 bases between. CDR3 in amino acids: CASSLPRGANTEAFF. CDR3 nucleotides: TGTGCCAGCTCACTCCCTCGGGGGGCCAACACTGAAGCTTTCTTT.

This clone was counted a few times. The chain joins TRBV19 to TRBJ2-2; perhaps TRBD1 as D (5 bases). Germline CDR1 and CDR2: LNHDA and SQIVND (reference sequence). There are 13 residues in the CDR3. Trimming took 7 bases from V and 3 from J, leaving 9 bases between them. DNA for the CDR3: TGTGCCAGTAACCCACAGGACACCGGGGAGCTGTTTTTT. Translated: CASNPQDTGELFF.

The chain links TRBV15 to TRBJ2-7, with 7 bases that match TRBD1. V dropped 3 bases and J dropped 3; count of bases not matched to a gene: 5. The CDR3 contains 14 residues. The V gene's germline CDR1 is LNHNV and CDR2 YYDKDF (reference sequence). The CDR3 nucleotides read TGTGCCACCAGCAGCGACAGGGTGTTCTACGAGCAGTACTTC. It translates to CATSSDRVFYEQYF.

This clone was counted only a few times. V gene TRBV5-5 combines with J gene TRBJ1-1; D call uncertain. CDR3 size: 11 residues. V lost 5 bases to trimming and J lost 6 bases, with 8 bases between them. Germline V gives CDR1 SGHKS, CDR2 YYEKEE (reference sequence). The CDR3: CASRLTAEAFF. The CDR3 coding sequence is TGTGCCAGCAGACTCACCGCTGAAGCTTTCTTT.

The chain is built from TRBV28 and TRBJ1-5, with D unclear. Germline V gene sequence: CDR1 MDHEN, CDR2 SYDVKM. Deletions cut 7 bases from V and 4 bases from J, with 17 bases between. CDR3 size: 15 residues. Written as DNA, the CDR3 is TGTGCCAGCACCCGTGTGAGGCAGTCAAATCAGCCCCAGCATTTT. Protein: CASTRVRQSNQPQHF.

Many counts were recorded for this clone. The V gene is TRBV7-8, the J gene TRBJ1-6; weak D call: TRBD1 (5 bases). The CDR3 covers 16 residues. V was shortened by 4 bases and J by 4 bases, with 14 bases between the two germline ends. The V gene's germline CDR1 is SGHVS and CDR2 FQNEAQ. CDR3 sequence (DNA): TGTGCCAGCAGCTCATCTGGGGGGGGTTATAATTCACCCCTCCACTTT. Protein: CASSSSGGGYNSPLHF.

This chain links TRBV15 with TRBJ1-6, with D unresolved. This CDR3 is 18 amino acids long. Per the germline V gene, CDR1 is LNHNV and CDR2 is YYDKDF (reference sequence). V lost 7 bases and J lost 0, with 19 bases in between. The chain's CDR3 is CATTRWARVSSYNSPLHF. CDR3 bases: TGTGCCACCACCCGCTGGGCCCGAGTGTCCTCCTATAATTCACCCCTCCACTTT.

The gene calls are TRBV18 and TRBJ2-5; 13 bases agree with TRBD2. V trimming: 2 bases; J trimming: 3 bases; junction bases outside the gene matches: 12. This CDR3 comprises 19 residues. The germline gives CDR1 KGHSH, CDR2 LQKENI. This CDR3 is CASSPVLTLGTSGKETQYF. CDR3 DNA: TGTGCCAGCTCACCAGTCCTGACTCTAGGGACTAGCGGGAAAGAGACCCAGTACTTC.

The chain is built from TRBV19 and TRBJ2-5; 8 nucleotides agree with TRBD2. This CDR3 region has 15 residues. J lost 4 bases, V lost 6 bases, and 10 bases had no gene match. Germline CDR1 LNHDA, CDR2 SQIVND (reference sequence). The CDR3 spells CASRGFREGRETQYF. The CDR3 coding sequence is TGTGCCAGTAGAGGTTTCCGGGAGGGGAGAGAGACCCAGTACTTC.

The chain joins TRBV2 to TRBJ2-7; 12 nucleotides align to TRBD2. Per the germline V gene, CDR1 is SNHLY and CDR2 is FYNNEI. This CDR3 is built from 13 residues. J was trimmed by 4 bases and V by 10 bases; bases with no gene match: 5. CDR3 in DNA: TGTGCCACCACTAGCGGGGGGACGTACGAGCAGTACGTC. This sequence encodes CATTSGGTYEQYV.

This rearrangement joins TRBV29-1 to TRBJ2-1, with 8 bases aligning to TRBD2. J lost 7 bases, V lost 4 bases, and 3 bases had no gene match. Per the germline V gene, CDR1 is SQVTM and CDR2 is ANQGSEA. This CDR3 contains 12 residues. Written as DNA, the CDR3 is TGCAGCGTTGGCGGGGGGAGTAATGAGCAGTTCTTC. This sequence encodes CSVGGGSNEQFF.

The chain carries TRBV6-5 and TRBJ1-2; tentative D call: TRBD1 (6 bases). CDR3 size: 11 residues. Trimming removed 7 bases from V and 10 bases from J, with 13 bases in between. From germline, CDR1 is MNHEY and CDR2 SVGAGI. The CDR3 sequence is CASTQGGVYTF. CDR3 coding DNA: TGTGCCAGCACCCAAGGGGGAGTCTACACCTTC.